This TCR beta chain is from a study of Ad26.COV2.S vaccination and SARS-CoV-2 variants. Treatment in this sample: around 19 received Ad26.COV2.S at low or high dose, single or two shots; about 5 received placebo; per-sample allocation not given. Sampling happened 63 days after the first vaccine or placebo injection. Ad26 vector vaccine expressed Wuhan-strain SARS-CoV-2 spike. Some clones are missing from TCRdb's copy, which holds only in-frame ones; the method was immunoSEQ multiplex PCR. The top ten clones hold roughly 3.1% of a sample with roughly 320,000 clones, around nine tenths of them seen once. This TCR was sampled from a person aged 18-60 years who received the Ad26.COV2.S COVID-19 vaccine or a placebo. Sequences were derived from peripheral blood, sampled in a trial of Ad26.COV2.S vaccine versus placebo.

The CDR3 loop is CASSLLQAGGNSPLHF. For the CDR3, the DNA is TGCGCCAGCAGCTTGCTCCAGGCAGGGGGTAATTCACCCCTCCACTTT. The J gene is TRBJ1-6, the V gene TRBV5-1, with 7 bases that match TRBD1. CDR3 size: 16 residues. CDR1 and CDR2 (germline): SGHRS, YFSETQ. V shed 1 base, J shed 6 bases, and the junction held 7 bases outside the gene matches.